Listed below are T cell receptor beta chains from one sample, sequenced in a study of T cells after yellow fever vaccination. Each CDR3 protein is one row after TCRdb ran MiXCR on the 5' RACE reads. Of about 500,000 distinct CDR3 sequences in the sample, about a sixth are singletons; the top ten hold 17%. The starting material was PBMCs, obtained roughly 5 days after the first yellow fever vaccination. The receptors derive from a man between 18 and 35 years old who received the YFV17D yellow fever vaccine. Each CDR3 is given with its conserved first and last residue. A D gene is named only where the DNA matches it firmly. Not all rows give a size; the values are once, few, many and, for expanded clones, a class.

v_gene	d_gene	j_gene	abundance	CDR3aa	CDR3nt
TRBV6-5	.	TRBJ1-2	.	CASSYSRDGVGGYTF	TGTGCCAGCAGTTACTCTAGGGACGGGGTGGGTGGCTACACCTTC
TRBV5-1	TRBD2	TRBJ2-5	.	CASSLPSGAVQETQYF	TGCGCCAGCAGCTTACCTAGCGGGGCCGTCCAAGAGACCCAGTACTTC
TRBV20-1	.	TRBJ2-2	few	CSARTTGNTGELFF	TGCAGTGCTCGCACGACAGGAAACACCGGGGAGCTGTTTTTT
TRBV6-2/TRBV6-3	.	TRBJ1-2	.	CASSYSLQVRGYTF	TGTGCCAGCAGTTACTCCTTACAAGTTCGTGGCTACACCTTC
TRBV28	.	TRBJ1-1	.	CASSSQGNPEAFF	TGTGCCAGCAGTTCTCAGGGTAACCCTGAAGCTTTCTTT
TRBV20-1	.	TRBJ1-6	.	CSARDPRQGNSPLHF	TGCAGTGCTAGAGATCCAAGGCAGGGGAATTCACCCCTCCACTTT
TRBV11-2	TRBD1	TRBJ2-7	.	CASSFQGALREQYF	TGTGCCAGCAGCTTCCAGGGGGCGTTGCGCGAGCAGTACTTC
TRBV7-9	.	TRBJ1-1	.	CASSPPGSSEAFF	TGTGCCAGCAGCCCGCCGGGGTCCTCTGAAGCTTTCTTT
TRBV5-4	TRBD2	TRBJ2-3	few	CASSFGLVTDTQYF	TGTGCCAGCAGCTTTGGACTAGTAACAGATACGCAGTATTTT
TRBV27	.	TRBJ2-2	.	CASRSLGTNTGELFF	TGTGCCAGCAGGAGTTTGGGGACGAACACCGGGGAGCTGTTTTTT
TRBV5-1	.	TRBJ1-1	few	CASSKEGESNTEAFF	TGCGCCAGCAGCAAGGAGGGGGAGTCGAACACTGAAGCTTTCTTT
TRBV29-1	.	TRBJ2-6	few	CSVEDPLGGDILGANVLTF	TGCAGCGTTGAAGATCCGTTGGGCGGGGATATTCTGGGGGCCAACGTCCTGACTTTC
TRBV5-1	.	TRBJ1-2	few	CASSLWANYGYTF	TGCGCCAGCAGCTTGTGGGCTAACTATGGCTACACCTTC
TRBV20-1	.	TRBJ1-4	.	CSASPPGGAVREKLFF	TGCAGTGCTAGCCCGCCGGGGGGGGCAGTGAGAGAAAAACTGTTTTTT
TRBV20-1	.	TRBJ2-1	.	CSARDSGKYEQFF	TGCAGTGCGAGAGACTCGGGGAAGTATGAGCAGTTCTTC
TRBV6-2/TRBV6-3	.	TRBJ1-2	.	CASSRNRLNYGYTF	TGTGCCAGCAGTAGGAACAGGTTAAACTATGGCTACACCTTC
TRBV28	.	TRBJ1-1	few	CASSPYIGIGTEAFF	TGTGCCAGCAGTCCGTATATAGGGATTGGCACTGAAGCTTTCTTT
TRBV5-6	.	TRBJ1-5	.	CASSPAMNQPQHF	TGTGCCAGCAGCCCGGCCATGAATCAGCCCCAGCATTTT
TRBV6-2/TRBV6-3	.	TRBJ2-1	.	CASSAPGAIVEQFF	TGTGCCAGCAGTGCTCCGGGGGCGATAGTAGAGCAGTTCTTC
TRBV6-1	TRBD1	TRBJ2-5	.	CASKSGTALKETQYF	TGTGCCAGCAAATCTGGGACAGCCCTTAAAGAGACCCAGTACTTC
TRBV4-1	.	TRBJ1-1	.	CASSQVDGLNTEAFF	TGCGCCAGCAGCCAAGTTGACGGGCTGAACACTGAAGCTTTCTTT
TRBV16	.	TRBJ2-1	few	CASSQPGHEQFF	TGTGCCAGCAGCCAACCGGGTCATGAGCAGTTCTTC
TRBV20-1	TRBD2	TRBJ2-2	.	CSASGGESFGELFF	TGCAGTGCCAGCGGGGGCGAGTCCTTCGGGGAGCTGTTTTTT
TRBV6-1	TRBD1	TRBJ2-5	.	CASSPKDRRRDPETQYF	TGTGCCAGCAGTCCTAAGGACAGGCGAAGGGACCCAGAGACCCAGTACTTC
TRBV6-1	.	TRBJ1-5	once	CASSERGGFSSRQHF	TGTGCCAGCAGTGAAAGAGGGGGTTTCTCGAGCCGACAGCATTTT
TRBV7-7	.	TRBJ2-3	few	CASSLGLGWRHTQYF	TGTGCCAGCAGCTTAGGTCTCGGGTGGCGACATACGCAGTATTTT
TRBV28	.	TRBJ1-3	few	CASSSPPGPSGNTIYF	TGTGCCAGCAGTTCCCCCCCGGGACCCTCTGGAAACACCATATATTTT
TRBV4-3	.	TRBJ2-5	.	CASSHTGQAWQTQYF	TGCGCCAGCAGCCACACAGGGCAGGCTTGGCAGACCCAGTACTTC
TRBV6-4	.	TRBJ2-1	.	CASSEAGMGEQFF	TGTGCCAGCAGTGAGGCCGGTATGGGTGAGCAGTTCTTC
TRBV7-2	TRBD1	TRBJ1-1	few	CASSLFQGAPGTEAFF	TGTGCCAGCAGCTTATTCCAGGGGGCGCCGGGCACTGAAGCTTTCTTT
TRBV29-1	.	TRBJ2-7	.	CSVVPIEGSYEQYF	TGCAGCGTTGTCCCCATAGAGGGGTCCTACGAGCAGTACTTC
TRBV5-6	TRBD1	TRBJ2-1	.	CASSGTLTGYEQFF	TGTGCCAGCAGCGGGACCCTGACAGGGTACGAGCAGTTCTTC
TRBV30	.	TRBJ2-3	.	CAWALGDTQYF	TGTGCCTGGGCCCTGGGGGATACGCAGTATTTT
TRBV2	.	TRBJ1-5	.	CASSELSSNQPQHF	TGTGCCAGCAGTGAACTTAGTAGCAATCAGCCCCAGCATTTT
TRBV4-1	.	TRBJ1-5	.	CASSQVSVQGPQHF	TGCGCCAGCAGCCAAGTATCGGTACAGGGGCCCCAGCATTTT
TRBV5-6	TRBD1	TRBJ2-1	few	CASSLGTGSSYNEQFF	TGTGCCAGCAGCTTGGGGACAGGTAGCTCCTACAATGAGCAGTTCTTC
TRBV5-1	.	TRBJ1-6	.	CASSPGGGLSSYNSPLHF	TGCGCCAGCAGCCCAGGCGGGGGGTTAAGCTCCTATAATTCACCCCTCCACTTT
TRBV6-2/TRBV6-3	.	TRBJ1-1	few	CASSYSRGRGSEAFF	TGTGCCAGCAGTTACTCCCGGGGACGGGGTAGCGAAGCTTTCTTT
TRBV11-2	TRBD2	TRBJ2-2	.	CASTRDGTRLTGELFF	TGTGCCAGCACCCGTGACGGGACTAGACTCACCGGGGAGCTGTTTTTT
TRBV12-3/TRBV12-4	.	TRBJ2-3	.	CASRHHSGQGTDTQYF	TGTGCCAGCAGGCACCATAGCGGCCAGGGCACAGATACGCAGTATTTT
TRBV7-2	.	TRBJ2-2	.	CASSPSGEDGELFF	TGTGCCAGCAGCCCCTCAGGAGAGGACGGGGAGCTGTTTTTT
TRBV2	TRBD2	TRBJ2-2	.	CASSTTRLTSGTGELFF	TGTGCCAGCAGTACTACTCGCCTGACTAGCGGGACCGGGGAGCTGTTTTTT
TRBV27	.	TRBJ1-5	few	CASSLSRYQPQHF	TGTGCCAGCAGTTTATCACGATATCAGCCCCAGCATTTT
TRBV5-1	TRBD2	TRBJ2-5	.	CASSELAGVLSGETQYF	TGCGCCAGCAGCGAGCTAGCGGGGGTCTTATCGGGAGAGACCCAGTACTTC
TRBV6-1	.	TRBJ2-2	.	CGGRNTGELFF	TGCGGGGGGCGAAACACCGGGGAGCTGTTTTTT
TRBV4-1	.	TRBJ2-5	few	CASSQEWAPGAETQYF	TGCGCCAGCAGCCAAGAATGGGCACCAGGTGCAGAGACCCAGTACTTC
TRBV9	TRBD2	TRBJ2-1	few	CASSVGGGFNEQFF	TGTGCCAGCAGCGTGGGGGGAGGGTTCAATGAGCAGTTCTTC
TRBV4-3	TRBD1	TRBJ1-2	.	CASSQEMGQGLYGYTF	TGCGCCAGCAGCCAAGAAATGGGACAGGGATTATATGGCTACACCTTC
TRBV7-6	TRBD1	TRBJ1-4	.	CASSLGSTGGKKLFF	TGTGCCAGCAGCTTAGGTTCGACAGGGGGCAAAAAACTGTTTTTT
TRBV7-3	TRBD2	TRBJ2-3	few	CASSSLAGGDTQYF	TGTGCCAGCAGCTCACTAGCGGGGGGTGATACGCAGTATTTT
TRBV5-1	TRBD2	TRBJ2-7	.	CASSQTSGAYEQYF	TGCGCCAGCAGCCAGACTAGCGGGGCTTACGAGCAGTACTTC
TRBV6-1	.	TRBJ2-2	few	CASRSPGAGELFF	TGTGCCAGCAGGTCCCCAGGTGCCGGGGAGCTGTTTTTT
TRBV9	TRBD1	TRBJ1-3	few	CASSAGTVGNTIYF	TGTGCCAGCAGCGCTGGGACAGTAGGAAACACCATATATTTT
TRBV2	.	TRBJ2-1	many	CASTLSSYNEQFF	TGTGCCAGCACACTGAGCTCCTACAATGAGCAGTTCTTC
TRBV7-3	TRBD1	TRBJ1-2	many	CASSAGTGGDGYTF	TGTGCCAGCAGCGCCGGGACAGGGGGCGATGGCTACACCTTC
TRBV29-1	TRBD2	TRBJ2-1	few	CSVPEGLVGQQFF	TGCAGCGTCCCAGAGGGACTAGTTGGGCAGCAGTTCTTC
TRBV7-2	.	TRBJ1-1	.	CASTLGGGAGKSEAFF	TGTGCCAGCACCTTAGGTGGGGGCGCGGGGAAGTCTGAAGCTTTCTTT
TRBV5-5	.	TRBJ1-3	.	CASSLGMGSGNTIYF	TGTGCCAGCAGCCTGGGGATGGGCTCTGGAAACACCATATATTTT